The 13 T cell receptor beta chains below come from one sample, sequenced in a study of shared T cell receptors in the human thymus. Sequencing used immunoSEQ multiplex PCR; TCRdb keeps in-frame clones, though not all of them. In the table there are some 640,000 clones, approximately 89% of which are singletons. These data also featured in a second study, about human thymus T cells.

The source material was thymocytes. These TCRs come from a boy in the first two years of life with a congenital heart defect.

The V gene is TRBV4-3, the J gene TRBJ1-1; weak D call: TRBD1 (6 bases). Germline loops: CDR1 LGHNA, CDR2 YSLEER. Between the trimmed V and J ends, which lost 0 bases and 8 bases, there was a span of 13 bases. The CDR3 consists of 14 residues. For the CDR3, the DNA is TGCGCCAGCAGCCAAGATCCCCGACAGGAGGAAGCTTTCTTT. Its protein product is CASSQDPRQEEAFF.

J is TRBJ2-3 and V is TRBV2, with 8 bases lining up with TRBD1. The CDR3 extends over 15 amino acids. J was trimmed by 2 bases and V by 5 bases; bases with no gene match: 6. The germline V gene encodes CDR1 SNHLY and CDR2 FYNNEI. CDR3 loop: CASSTTGGSTDTQYF. The CDR3 DNA sequence: TGTGCCAGCAGTACTACAGGGGGGTCCACAGATACGCAGTATTTT.

The V call is TRBV4-3, the J call TRBJ1-1; D unresolved. The V gene lost 0 bases and the J gene lost 0 bases, with 17 bases spanning the gap. This CDR3 is 18 amino acids long. CDR1 is LGHNA and CDR2 is YSLEER in the germline V gene. The CDR3 DNA is TGCGCCAGCAGCCAAGAATTTCGAGACACAAACATGAACACTGAAGCTTTCTTT. This codes for CASSQEFRDTNMNTEAFF.

The rearrangement joins TRBV2 to TRBJ1-1; 7 bases line up with TRBD1. V lost 2 bases, J lost 0 bases, and 9 bases stayed unmatched. This CDR3 is built from 17 residues. Per germline, CDR1 SNHLY and CDR2 FYNNEI. The CDR3 loop is CASSEPLLTGLNTEAFF. Written as DNA, the CDR3 is TGTGCCAGCAGTGAACCCCTATTGACAGGGCTGAACACTGAAGCTTTCTTT.

CDR3 protein: CTLLAGEFF. As DNA, the CDR3 is TGCACCCTCCTAGCGGGGGAGTTCTTC. The V gene is TRBV20-1, the J gene TRBJ2-1; 10 nucleotides agree with TRBD2. The CDR3 length is 9 residues. The germline gives CDR1 DFQATT, CDR2 SNEGSKA (reference sequence).

This sequence joins TRBV7-2 and TRBJ2-5; TRBD2 matches at 7 bases. This CDR3 has 19 amino acids. The germline CDR1 and CDR2 sequences are SGHTA and FQGNSA. V lost 5 bases, J lost 10 bases, and 28 bases stayed unmatched. CDR3 DNA sequence: TGTGCCAGCAGCCGGGAGGAGGCGGGAGTTAGCTCAGTGGTGGGGGACCAGTACTTC. Translating it yields CASSREEAGVSSVVGDQYF.

This clone was counted only a few times. The same CDR3 is also encoded by other DNA sequences in this sample. DNA of the CDR3: TGCGCCAGCAGCCAAGAAGGGACATCTGGAAACACCATATATTTT. This translates into CASSQEGTSGNTIYF. V usage is TRBV4-3 and J usage is TRBJ1-3, with D maybe TRBD1 (6 bases). The CDR3 contains 15 residues. CDR1 is LGHNA, CDR2 YSLEER, per germline. The V and J ends lost 0 bases and 1 base respectively, with 7 bases between them.

J is TRBJ1-3 and V is TRBV29-1; maybe TRBD1 (5 bases). V gave up 3 bases and J gave up 4 bases, with 10 bases separating them. The CDR3 extends over 13 amino acids. Per the germline V gene, CDR1 is SQVTM and CDR2 is ANQGSEA. CDR3 sequence reads: CSVDAGSGNTIYF. The CDR3 coding sequence is TGCAGCGTTGATGCAGGGTCAGGAAACACCATATATTTT.

The chain uses TRBV6-5 and TRBJ1-6; unclear D gene. V dropped 2 bases and J dropped 7 bases, with 9 bases sitting between them. The CDR3 runs to 14 residues. Germline V gene data show CDR1 as MNHEY and CDR2 as SVGAGI. The CDR3 sequence is CASSYVEGNSPLHF. In nucleotides, the CDR3 is TGTGCCAGCAGTTACGTCGAGGGAAATTCACCCCTCCACTTT.

The chain combines TRBV7-3 with TRBJ2-5; 7 nucleotides agree with TRBD1. The germline CDR1 and CDR2 sequences are SGHTA and FQGTGA. Germline trimming cut 8 bases from V and 2 bases from J; bases unmatched to any gene: 5. The length of the CDR3 is 13 residues. CDR3 in amino acids: CASAPGQQETQYF. In nucleotides, the CDR3 is TGTGCCAGCGCACCGGGACAGCAAGAGACCCAGTACTTC.

The V and J genes are TRBV2 and TRBJ2-1; 9 bases align to TRBD1. J gave up 3 bases and V 1 base, and 19 bases lay outside the gene matches. The CDR3 sequence is 21 residues long. Looked up from germline, CDR1 is SNHLY and CDR2 is FYNNEI. The CDR3 here is CASSEEITGQGHLELYNEQFF. The DNA for the CDR3 is TGTGCCAGCAGTGAAGAAATTACGGGACAGGGCCACCTAGAGCTCTACAATGAGCAGTTCTTC.

CDR3 nucleotide sequence: TGTGCCAGCAGCTTTGAGTTCTTGACAGCAAGTCCTAACTATGGCTACACCTTC. Amino acid sequence: CASSFEFLTASPNYGYTF. V is TRBV13 and J is TRBJ1-2, with a weak D call TRBD1 (5 bases). V was cut by 3 bases and J by 0 bases, with 20 bases left in between. The CDR3 runs to 18 residues. Germline V lookup: CDR1 PRHDT, CDR2 FYEKMQ (reference sequence).

This clone is a singleton in its sample. The chain couples TRBV9 to TRBJ2-3; 8 bases match TRBD2. Trimming cost V 2 bases and J 1 base; bases outside gene matches: 3. CDR1 is SGDLS, CDR2 YYNGEE, per germline. There are 15 residues in the CDR3. CDR3 nucleotide sequence: TGTGCCAGCAGCGTGGGACTAGTGGGCACAGATACGCAGTATTTT. Protein sequence: CASSVGLVGTDTQYF.